The 19 T cell receptor beta chains listed next were all sequenced from one sample in a study of monozygotic twins with inflammatory bowel disease. TCRdb reprocessed the 5' RACE reads, with one entry per CDR3 protein and no DNA. Its table lists approximately 400,000 distinct CDR3 sequences. Sample: blood. Source of these receptors: a human donor with ulcerative colitis or Crohn's disease, or a healthy co-twin of an affected twin (not recorded which).

The rearrangement joins TRBV5-1 to TRBJ2-7; no DNA is available, so the TRBD1 call from TCRdb remains unchecked. CDR1 is SGHRS and CDR2 is YFSETQ in the germline V gene. The CDR3 covers 14 residues. CDR3: CASSKDRPQDEQYF.

V usage is TRBV7-2 and J usage is TRBJ2-5. The CDR3 length is 13 residues. Germline V gene sequence: CDR1 SGHTA, CDR2 FQGNSA. The CDR3 protein is CASSTEERGTQYF.

The rearrangement links TRBV19 to TRBJ2-4. The germline gives CDR1 LNHDA, CDR2 SQIVND (reference sequence). There are 11 residues in the CDR3. This CDR3 is CASSSINIQYF.

The CDR3 loop reads CASSNGLAGTQYF. The V gene is TRBV6-2 or TRBV6-3, the J gene TRBJ2-5; TCRdb's D call of TRBD2 is untestable without DNA. The CDR3 totals 13 residues. Looked up from germline, CDR1 is MNHEY and CDR2 is SVGEGT.

The chain recombines TRBV7-6 with TRBJ2-1; TCRdb selects TRBD2, and the lack of DNA leaves this call unchecked. The V gene's germline CDR1 is SGHVS and CDR2 FNYEAQ. This CDR3 contains 14 residues. The CDR3 here is CASSPARNYNEQFF.

The rearrangement links TRBV7-2 to TRBJ2-5. Germline V gives CDR1 SGHTA, CDR2 FQGNSA. This CDR3 comprises 15 residues. CDR3: CASSYYWSYQETQYF.

The chain employs TRBV5-5 and TRBJ2-1; TCRdb returns TRBD2, unconfirmable since there is no DNA. This CDR3 comprises 16 residues. CDR1 is SGHKS and CDR2 is YYEKEE in the germline V gene (reference sequence). The CDR3 here is CASSLLETSGSIPQFF.

The V and J genes are TRBV7-9 and TRBJ2-5; lacking DNA, the TRBD2 call made by TCRdb goes unchecked. This CDR3 region has 13 residues. CDR1 and CDR2 (germline): SEHNR, FQNEAQ (reference sequence). The CDR3 here is CASSPARRKTQYF.

The rearrangement links TRBV12-3 or TRBV12-4 to TRBJ2-7; TCRdb picks TRBD1, but there is no DNA to check that call. The CDR3 loop spans 13 amino acids. The CDR3 is CASPDRGIHEQYF.

The rearrangement joins TRBV27 to TRBJ2-6; the TCRdb D gene call, TRBD1, has no DNA to confirm it. The CDR3 has 18 amino acids. From germline, CDR1 is MNHEY and CDR2 SMNVEV (reference sequence). CDR3 residues: CASSIRDRVFSGANVLTF.

V is TRBV25-1 and J is TRBJ1-6. The germline V gene encodes CDR1 MGHDK and CDR2 SYGVNS. The CDR3 is 14 amino acids. The CDR3 loop is CASTESSYNSPLHF.

The J gene is TRBJ2-7, the V gene TRBV9; TCRdb gives TRBD2 as the D gene, but with no DNA this cannot be confirmed. The CDR3 runs to 15 residues. Germline V gives CDR1 SGDLS, CDR2 YYNGEE. CDR3 sequence: CASSVGLAETYEQYF.

The V gene is TRBV20-1, the J gene TRBJ2-7; TCRdb's assignment of TRBD2 cannot be checked, as there is no DNA. The germline CDR1 and CDR2 sequences are DFQATT and SNEGSKA (reference sequence). This CDR3 region has 14 residues. The chain's CDR3 is CSAGTSGQTYEQYF.

The chain couples TRBV5-4 to TRBJ2-1; TCRdb's assignment of TRBD2 cannot be checked, as there is no DNA. This CDR3 contains 13 residues. Germline V gene data show CDR1 as SGHNT and CDR2 as YYREEE (reference sequence). CDR3 protein: CASSARLGNEQFF.

The rearrangement joins TRBV12-3 or TRBV12-4 to TRBJ1-1; the TCRdb call, TRBD1, lacks DNA for checking. The CDR3 totals 12 residues. CDR3 in amino acids: CASTKIGGVAFF.

The chain joins TRBV7-2 to TRBJ1-1. CDR3 length: 16 amino acids. The germline V gene encodes CDR1 SGHTA and CDR2 FQGNSA. This CDR3 reads CASTSRRGTLNTEAFF.

J is TRBJ2-4 and V is TRBV7-2; TCRdb's D call, TRBD1, is unchecked because there is no DNA. Germline lookup yields CDR1 SGHTA and CDR2 FQGNSA. CDR3 size: 14 residues. CDR3 in amino acids: CASSLTGGGNIQYF.

This chain connects TRBV7-9 to TRBJ1-1. The germline CDR1 and CDR2 sequences are SEHNR and FQNEAQ (reference sequence). The CDR3 runs to 12 residues. The CDR3 loop reads CASRLGVAEAFF.

This sequence joins TRBV28 and TRBJ2-5; the D call from TCRdb, TRBD1, cannot be confirmed without DNA. This CDR3 is 15 amino acids long. Germline V gene data show CDR1 as MDHEN and CDR2 as SYDVKM. This chain's CDR3 is CASSAGMVAGETQYF.